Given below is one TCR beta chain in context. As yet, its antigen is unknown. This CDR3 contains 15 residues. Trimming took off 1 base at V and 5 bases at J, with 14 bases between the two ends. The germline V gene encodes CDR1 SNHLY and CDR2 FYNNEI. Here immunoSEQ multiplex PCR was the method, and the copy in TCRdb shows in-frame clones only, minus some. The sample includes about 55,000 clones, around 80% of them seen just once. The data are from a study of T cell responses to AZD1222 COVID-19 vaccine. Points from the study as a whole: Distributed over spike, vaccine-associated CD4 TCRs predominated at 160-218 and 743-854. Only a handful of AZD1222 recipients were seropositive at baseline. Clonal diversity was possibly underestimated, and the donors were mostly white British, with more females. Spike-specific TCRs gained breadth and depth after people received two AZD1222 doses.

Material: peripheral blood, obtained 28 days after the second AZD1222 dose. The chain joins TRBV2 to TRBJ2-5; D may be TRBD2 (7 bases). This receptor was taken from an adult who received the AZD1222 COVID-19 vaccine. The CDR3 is CASSEGGGAGETQYF. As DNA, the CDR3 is TGTGCCAGCAGTGAAGGTGGGGGGGCCGGGGAGACCCAGTACTTC.